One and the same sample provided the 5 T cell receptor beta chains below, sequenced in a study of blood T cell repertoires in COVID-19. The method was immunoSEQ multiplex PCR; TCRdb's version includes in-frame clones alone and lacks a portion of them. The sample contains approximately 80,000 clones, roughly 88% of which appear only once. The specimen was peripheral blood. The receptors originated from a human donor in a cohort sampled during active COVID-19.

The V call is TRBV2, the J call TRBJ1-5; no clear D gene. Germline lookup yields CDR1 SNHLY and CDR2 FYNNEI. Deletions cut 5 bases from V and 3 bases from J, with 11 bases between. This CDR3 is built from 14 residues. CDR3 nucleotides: TGTGCCAGCAGTCCCTTACAGTCCAATCAGCCCCAGCATTTT. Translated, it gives CASSPLQSNQPQHF.

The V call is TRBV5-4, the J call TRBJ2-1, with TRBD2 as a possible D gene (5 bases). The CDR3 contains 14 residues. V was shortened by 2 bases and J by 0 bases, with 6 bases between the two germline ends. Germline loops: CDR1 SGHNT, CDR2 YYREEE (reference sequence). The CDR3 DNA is TGTGCCAGCAGCTTTACTAGCTCCTACAATGAGCAGTTCTTC. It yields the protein CASSFTSSYNEQFF.

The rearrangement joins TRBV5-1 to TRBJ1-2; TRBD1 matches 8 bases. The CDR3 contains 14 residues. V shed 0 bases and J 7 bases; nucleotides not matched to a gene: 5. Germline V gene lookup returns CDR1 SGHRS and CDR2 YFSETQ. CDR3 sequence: CASSLGQGAAGYTF. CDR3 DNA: TGCGCCAGCAGCTTGGGCCAGGGGGCAGCTGGCTACACCTTC.

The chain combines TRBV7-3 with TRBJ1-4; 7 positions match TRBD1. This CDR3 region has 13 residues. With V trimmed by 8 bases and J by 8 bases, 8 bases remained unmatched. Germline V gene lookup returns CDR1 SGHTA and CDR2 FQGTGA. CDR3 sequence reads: CASADRVWEKLFF. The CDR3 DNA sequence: TGTGCCAGCGCTGACAGGGTATGGGAAAAACTGTTTTTT.

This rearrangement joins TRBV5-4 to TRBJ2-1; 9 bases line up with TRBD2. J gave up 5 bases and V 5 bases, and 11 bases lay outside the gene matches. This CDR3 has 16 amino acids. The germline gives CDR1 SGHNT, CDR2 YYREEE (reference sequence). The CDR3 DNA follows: TGTGCCAGCAGAGGGGCAAGGACTAGCGCCGACAATGAGCAGTTCTTC. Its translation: CASRGARTSADNEQFF.